This entry features one TCR beta chain sequence. These data belong to a study of cytomegalovirus exposure and HLA in healthy donors. PCR involved 60 Vbeta and 13 Jbeta primers. TCRdb's table, derived via immunoSEQ multiplex PCR, lists solely in-frame clones and lacks some. The data contain 110,000 or so clones, more than 70% of them singletons. The germline V gene has CDR1 MNHNY and CDR2 SVGAGI (reference sequence). The CDR3 runs 13 residues. The trim removed 3 bases at V and 3 bases at J, leaving 2 bases unmatched. Sequences were obtained from PBMCs. The chain recombines TRBV6-6 with TRBJ2-7; 7 nucleotides align to TRBD2. The clonotype comes from a middle-aged man in good health and CMV-seropositive. CDR3 sequence (DNA): TGTGCCAGCAGTTATAGGACTAGCTACGAGCAGTACTTC. Its protein is CASSYRTSYEQYF.